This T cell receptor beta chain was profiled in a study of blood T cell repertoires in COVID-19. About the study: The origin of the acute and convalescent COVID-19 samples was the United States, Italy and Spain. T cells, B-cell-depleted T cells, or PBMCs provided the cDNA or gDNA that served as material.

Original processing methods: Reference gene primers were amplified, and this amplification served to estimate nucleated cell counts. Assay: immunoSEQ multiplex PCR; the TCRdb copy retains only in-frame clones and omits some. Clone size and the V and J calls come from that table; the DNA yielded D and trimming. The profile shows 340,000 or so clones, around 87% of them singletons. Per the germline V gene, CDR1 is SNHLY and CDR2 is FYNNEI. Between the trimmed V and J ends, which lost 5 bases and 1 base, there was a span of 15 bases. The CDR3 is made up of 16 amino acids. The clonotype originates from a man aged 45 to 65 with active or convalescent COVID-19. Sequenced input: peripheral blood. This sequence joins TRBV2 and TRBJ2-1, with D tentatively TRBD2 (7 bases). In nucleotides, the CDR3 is TGTGCCAGCAGTCGGGGGGCCCCTGTTTCCTACAATGAGCAGTTCTTC. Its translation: CASSRGAPVSYNEQFF.